The T cell receptor (beta chain) under discussion was sequenced for a study of blood T cell repertoires in COVID-19. Study details: T cells, B-cell-depleted T cells, or PBMCs provided the cDNA or gDNA that served as material.

The germline V and J ends were trimmed by 3 bases and 3 bases, with 8 bases remaining between them. Per the germline V gene, CDR1 is LNHDA and CDR2 is SQIVND (reference sequence). The CDR3 length is 13 residues. Measured with immunoSEQ multiplex PCR; TCRdb has only the in-frame clones, and not every one. The sample lists about 57,000 clones, about four fifths occurring once. In terms of age and location, participants ranged from roughly 18 to 100 years and lived in about two dozen US areas. Clinical history reported by participants formed the basis on which cohorts were assigned. The rearrangement joins TRBV19 to TRBJ1-2; unclear D gene. The specimen sequenced was PBMCs or T cells enriched from blood (not recorded which). The receptor was derived from a woman in her 40s with acute COVID-19. The CDR3 reads CASSMQAHYGYTF. CDR3 DNA: TGTGCCAGTAGTATGCAGGCCCACTATGGCTACACCTTC.